A single sample gave rise to the 15 T cell receptor beta chains below, sequenced in a study of brain metastases from non-small cell lung cancer. Assay used: immunoSEQ multiplex PCR; TCRdb lists only in-frame clones, some missing. Among more than 14,000 clones listed, about four fifths were seen once. The source material was primary lung tumor tissue. These receptors were collected from a donor aged 40 or over with non-small cell lung cancer.

V is TRBV3-1 (or the pseudogene TRBV3-2) and J is TRBJ1-3; D uncertain. V was trimmed by 3 bases and J by 13 bases, leaving 10 bases between them. There are 11 residues in the CDR3. Germline V gene data show CDR1 as LGHDT and CDR2 as YNNKEL (reference sequence). The CDR3 loop reads CASSHTGSIYF. Here the CDR3 DNA reads TGTGCCAGCAGCCATACCGGGTCAATATATTTT.

This chain links TRBV27 with TRBJ2-1; TRBD1 agrees at 8 bases. The trim removed 4 bases at V and 6 bases at J, leaving 5 bases unmatched. CDR3 size: 14 residues. The germline V gene encodes CDR1 MNHEY and CDR2 SMNVEV (reference sequence). CDR3 region: CASSSLTGGNEQFF. CDR3 in DNA: TGTGCCAGCAGTTCCCTCACAGGGGGCAATGAGCAGTTCTTC.

This chain links TRBV6-6 with TRBJ2-7; 12 nucleotides match TRBD2. With V trimmed by 5 bases and J by 2 bases, 10 bases remained unmatched. From germline, CDR1 is MNHNY and CDR2 SVGAGI (reference sequence). The CDR3 loop spans 17 amino acids. CDR3 nucleotide sequence: TGTGCCAGCAGTCCCACGGGACTAGCGGGTTTCCCCTACGAGCAGTACTTC. Its translation is CASSPTGLAGFPYEQYF.

This clone has a handful of counts. This sequence joins TRBV20-1 and TRBJ2-7; D gene ambiguous. The germline V and J ends were trimmed by 2 bases and 3 bases, with 5 bases remaining between them. From germline, CDR1 is DFQATT and CDR2 SNEGSKA (reference sequence). CDR3 length equals 11 residues. CDR3 DNA: TGCAGTGCTAGATGGAGCTACGAGCAGTACGTC. This translates into CSARWSYEQYV.

The chain uses TRBV7-6 and TRBJ2-3, with 10 bases identical to TRBD2. Looked up from germline, CDR1 is SGHVS and CDR2 is FNYEAQ. CDR3 size: 16 residues. Unmatched junction bases numbered 3, after V lost 1 base and J lost 2 bases. The CDR3 sequence is CASSLGTSGNTDTQYF. Here the CDR3 DNA reads TGTGCCAGCAGCTTAGGGACTAGCGGTAACACAGATACGCAGTATTTT.

The genes are TRBV5-1 and TRBJ2-2, with 7 bases aligning to TRBD2. From germline, CDR1 is SGHRS and CDR2 YFSETQ. The CDR3 has 16 amino acids. V dropped 2 bases and J dropped 1; count of bases not matched to a gene: 5. This CDR3 is CASSFSRGVNTGELFF. CDR3 bases: TGCGCCAGCAGCTTCTCCCGGGGGGTGAACACCGGGGAGCTGTTTTTT.

This chain links TRBV7-2 with TRBJ1-2; TRBD1 matches at 7 bases. The germline CDR1 and CDR2 sequences are SGHTA and FQGNSA. The V and J ends lost 5 bases and 3 bases, in that order; junction bases with no gene match: 9. The CDR3 has 15 amino acids. Here the CDR3 DNA reads TGTGCCAGCAGCCTACATACCGGGACAGACTATGGCTACACCTTC. As protein: CASSLHTGTDYGYTF.

The rearrangement links TRBV11-3 to TRBJ2-1; tentatively, D is TRBD2 (6 bases). This CDR3 spans 14 amino acids. The germline CDR1 and CDR2 sequences are SGHNT and YENEEA. The V end was cut by 4 bases, the J end by 0 bases, with 7 bases between. The CDR3 DNA reads TGTGCCAGCAGCTCGGGGGACTCCTACAATGAGCAGTTCTTC. Amino acid sequence: CASSSGDSYNEQFF.

The chain joins TRBV6-5 to TRBJ2-2; the D call may be TRBD1 or TRBD2 (5 bases each). Trimming stripped 7 bases from V and 3 bases from J, with 15 bases between. Germline V gives CDR1 MNHEY, CDR2 SVGAGI. The CDR3 has 15 residues. CDR3 DNA: TGTGCCAGCATTAGCCGGGACGGTTACACCGGGGAGCTGTTTTTT. This encodes CASISRDGYTGELFF.

As concerns this clone: With a much larger clone just one base away, this may be a read error. The V call is TRBV6-5, the J call TRBJ1-1; D is unclear. Between the trimmed V and J ends, which lost 6 bases and 0 bases, there was a span of 14 bases. Germline lookup yields CDR1 MNHEY and CDR2 SVGAGI. CDR3 length: 15 residues. The CDR3 protein is CASRQKGRMNTEAFF. The CDR3 DNA reads as TGTGCCAGCAGACAAAAAGGGAGGATGAACACTGAAGCTTTCTTT.

A few counts support this clone. The gene calls are TRBV7-9 and TRBJ1-5, with D perhaps TRBD1 (6 bases). Trimming pared 4 bases from V and 0 bases from J, leaving 16 bases between. This CDR3 is 17 amino acids long. Germline V gene data show CDR1 as SEHNR and CDR2 as FQNEAQ (reference sequence). DNA for the CDR3: TGTGCCAGCAGCTCCCGTCACAGGGCTATTAGCAATCAGCCCCAGCATTTT. Its translation: CASSSRHRAISNQPQHF.

The rearrangement uses TRBV5-1 and TRBJ1-4; D possibly corresponds to TRBD1 (5 bases). CDR3 length equals 15 residues. Germline values: CDR1 SGHRS, CDR2 YFSETQ. The V end was cut by 0 bases, the J end by 4 bases, with 10 bases between. This CDR3 reads CASSLGQIVNEKLFF. The CDR3 DNA sequence: TGCGCCAGCAGCTTGGGACAGATCGTTAATGAAAAACTGTTTTTT. The full variable domain, completed using reference TRBV5-1 and TRBJ1-4, is KAGVTQTPRYLIKTRGQQVTLSCSPISGHRSVSWYQQTPGQGLQFLFEYFSETQRNKGNFPGRFSGRQFSNSRSEMNVSTLELGDSALYLCASSLGQIVNEKLFFGSGTQLSVL.

The table lists this clone with a few counts. This chain joins TRBV13 and TRBJ1-2, with 7 bases that match TRBD1. CDR3 length: 14 residues. CDR1 and CDR2 (germline): PRHDT, FYEKMQ (reference sequence). Germline trimming cut 5 bases from V and 2 bases from J; bases unmatched to any gene: 5. CDR3 sequence (DNA): TGTGCCAGCAGCATGGACAGGAAAAACTATGGCTACACCTTC. Its translation is CASSMDRKNYGYTF.

This clone was seen a few times. The chain recombines TRBV2 with TRBJ1-5; D is undetermined. The V end was cut by 5 bases, the J end by 2 bases, with 7 bases between. The CDR3 length is 13 residues. Per the germline V gene, CDR1 is SNHLY and CDR2 is FYNNEI. For the CDR3, the DNA is TGTGCCAGCAGTTGGTCCGGCAATCAGCCCCAGCATTTT. Protein sequence: CASSWSGNQPQHF. The variable domain in full, with the rest retrieved from reference TRBV2 and TRBJ1-5, is EPEVTQTPSHQVTQMGQEVILRCVPISNHLYFYWYRQILGQKVEFLVSFYNNEISEKSEIFDDQFSVERPDGSNFTLKIRSTKLEDSAMYFCASSWSGNQPQHFGDGTRLSIL.

The genes are TRBV29-1 and TRBJ1-4; TRBD1 might be the D (5 bases). Trimming removed 7 bases at V and 0 bases at J, with 18 bases between. CDR3 length: 16 residues. Germline values: CDR1 SQVTM, CDR2 ANQGSEA. In DNA, the CDR3 is TGCAGCGCCGGTAGAGGGGACGCCCCAACTAATGAAAAACTGTTTTTT. Amino acids: CSAGRGDAPTNEKLFF. Together with reference TRBV29-1 and TRBJ1-4, the CDR3 gives the full variable domain: SAVISQKPSRDICQRGTSLTIQCQVDSQVTMMFWYRQQPGQSLTLIATANQGSEATYESGFVIDKFPISRPNLTFSTLTVSNMSPEDSSIYLCSAGRGDAPTNEKLFFGSGTQLSVL.